Reported below is one TCR beta chain. What it binds is not known. The data belong to a study of cytomegalovirus exposure and HLA in healthy donors. PCR amplification relied on 60 Vbeta primers (plus 13 Jbeta primers). The method was immunoSEQ multiplex PCR; TCRdb's version includes in-frame clones alone and lacks a portion of them. The data contain around 130,000 clones, roughly 70% of them singletons. The V end lost 6 bases, the J end lost 3 bases, and 12 bases lay between the germline ends. Germline V CDR1 and CDR2: MNHNS, SASEGT. The length of the CDR3 is 14 residues. Whole-study results and caveats: A few chains tied to CMV proved CMV antigen-specific in vitro.

The chain is built from TRBV6-1 and TRBJ2-1, with D possibly matching TRBD1 (6 bases). The TCR was taken from a man between 35 and 55 years old in good health and CMV-seropositive. The sample was PBMCs. The DNA of the CDR3 is TGTGCCAGCAGCCTCAAAGGGGGCTACAATGAGCAGTTCTTC. Its translation is CASSLKGGYNEQFF.